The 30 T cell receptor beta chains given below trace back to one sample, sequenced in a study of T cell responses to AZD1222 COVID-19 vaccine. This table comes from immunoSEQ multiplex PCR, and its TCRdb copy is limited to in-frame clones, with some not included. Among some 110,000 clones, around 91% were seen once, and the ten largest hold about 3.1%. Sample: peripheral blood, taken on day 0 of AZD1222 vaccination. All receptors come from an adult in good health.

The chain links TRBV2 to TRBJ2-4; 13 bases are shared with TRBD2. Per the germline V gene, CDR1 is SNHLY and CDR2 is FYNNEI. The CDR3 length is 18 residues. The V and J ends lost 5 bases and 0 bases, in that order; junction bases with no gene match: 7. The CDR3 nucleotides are TGTGCCAGCAGTACGGGACTAGCGGGGAGATTAGCCAAAAACATTCAGTACTTC. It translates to CASSTGLAGRLAKNIQYF.

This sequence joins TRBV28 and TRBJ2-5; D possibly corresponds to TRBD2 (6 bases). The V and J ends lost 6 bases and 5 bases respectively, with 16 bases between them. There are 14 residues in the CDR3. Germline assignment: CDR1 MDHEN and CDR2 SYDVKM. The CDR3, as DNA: TGTGCCAGCAGCCCCCTCGGAGGAGGGGAGACCCAGTACTTC. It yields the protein CASSPLGGGETQYF.

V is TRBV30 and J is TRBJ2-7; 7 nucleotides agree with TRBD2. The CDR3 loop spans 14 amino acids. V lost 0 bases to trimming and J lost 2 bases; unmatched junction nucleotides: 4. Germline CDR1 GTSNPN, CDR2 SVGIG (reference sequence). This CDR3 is CAWSVGAGAYEQYF. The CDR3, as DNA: TGTGCCTGGAGTGTTGGGGCGGGAGCCTACGAGCAGTACTTC.

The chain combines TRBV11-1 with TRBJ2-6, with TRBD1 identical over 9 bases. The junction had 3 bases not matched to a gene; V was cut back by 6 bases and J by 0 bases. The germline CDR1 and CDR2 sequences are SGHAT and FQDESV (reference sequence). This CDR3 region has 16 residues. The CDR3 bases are TGTGCCAGCAGTCGGGACAGGGTCTCTGGGGCCAACGTCCTGACTTTC. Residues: CASSRDRVSGANVLTF.

The CDR3 is CASSPRPPPYNEQFF. The CDR3 region has the DNA TGTGCCAGCAGCCCCCGGCCTCCGCCATACAATGAGCAGTTCTTC. The chain joins TRBV5-5 to TRBJ2-1; no firm D call. Per germline, CDR1 SGHKS and CDR2 YYEKEE (reference sequence). V was shortened by 4 bases and J by 4 bases, with 15 bases between the two germline ends. The CDR3 has 15 residues.

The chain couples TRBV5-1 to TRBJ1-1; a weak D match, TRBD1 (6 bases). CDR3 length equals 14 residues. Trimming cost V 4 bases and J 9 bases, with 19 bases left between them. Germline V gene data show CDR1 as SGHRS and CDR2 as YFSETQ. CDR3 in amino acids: CASSPGVGGIQAFF. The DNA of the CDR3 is TGCGCCAGCAGCCCTGGCGTGGGGGGCATTCAAGCTTTCTTT.

The CDR3 coding sequence is TGTGCCAGCAGCGTAGGTGGCGGGAGAGGTCCCTACGAGCAGTACTTC. This encodes CASSVGGGRGPYEQYF. The chain recombines TRBV9 with TRBJ2-7; 7 bases fit TRBD2. Germline V CDR1 and CDR2: SGDLS, YYNGEE. Trimming at V came to 0 bases and at J to 2 bases, leaving 8 bases not matched to a gene. The CDR3 runs to 16 residues.

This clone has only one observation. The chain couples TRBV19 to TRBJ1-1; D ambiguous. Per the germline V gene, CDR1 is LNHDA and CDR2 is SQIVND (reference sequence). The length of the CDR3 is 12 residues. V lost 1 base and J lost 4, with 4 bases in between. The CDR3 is CASSIGTTEAFF. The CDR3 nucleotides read TGTGCCAGTAGTATAGGGACCACTGAAGCTTTCTTT.

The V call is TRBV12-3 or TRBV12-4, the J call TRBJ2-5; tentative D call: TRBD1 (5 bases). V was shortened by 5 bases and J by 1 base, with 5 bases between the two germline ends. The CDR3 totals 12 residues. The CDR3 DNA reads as TGTGCCAGCAGTCAGGGCCAAGAGACCCAGTACTTC. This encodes CASSQGQETQYF.

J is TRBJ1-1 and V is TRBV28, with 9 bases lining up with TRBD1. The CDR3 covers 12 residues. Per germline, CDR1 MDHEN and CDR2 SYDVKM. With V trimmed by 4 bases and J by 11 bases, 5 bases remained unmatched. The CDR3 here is CASSYWTGEAFF. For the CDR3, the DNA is TGTGCCAGCAGTTACTGGACAGGGGAGGCTTTCTTT.

Here the CDR3 reads CASSHSQGPHNTEAFF. The CDR3 DNA reads as TGTGCCAGCAGCCATTCCCAGGGGCCACATAACACTGAAGCTTTCTTT. The V call is TRBV14, the J call TRBJ1-1, with D perhaps matching TRBD1 (6 bases). This CDR3 is built from 16 residues. Germline V gives CDR1 SGHDN, CDR2 FVKESK. V shed 3 bases and J shed 2 bases, with 16 bases lying between them.

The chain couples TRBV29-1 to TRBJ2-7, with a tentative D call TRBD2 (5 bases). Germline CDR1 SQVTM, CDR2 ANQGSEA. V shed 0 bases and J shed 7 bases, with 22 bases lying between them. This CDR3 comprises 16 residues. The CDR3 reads CSVEDRALTTTGEQYF. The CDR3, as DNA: TGCAGCGTTGAAGATAGGGCCTTGACGACCACGGGGGAGCAGTACTTC.

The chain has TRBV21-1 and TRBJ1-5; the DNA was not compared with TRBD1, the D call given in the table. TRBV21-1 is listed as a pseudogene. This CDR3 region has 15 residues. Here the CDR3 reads CASLTGLVSNQPQHF. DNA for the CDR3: TGTGCCAGTCTTACAGGGCTGGTAAGCAATCAGCCCCAGCATTTT.

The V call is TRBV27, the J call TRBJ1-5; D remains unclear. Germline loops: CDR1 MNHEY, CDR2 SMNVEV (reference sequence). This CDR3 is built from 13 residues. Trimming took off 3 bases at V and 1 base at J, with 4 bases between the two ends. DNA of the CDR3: TGTGCCAGCAGTTTGTTCAGCAATCAGCCCCAGCATTTT. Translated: CASSLFSNQPQHF.

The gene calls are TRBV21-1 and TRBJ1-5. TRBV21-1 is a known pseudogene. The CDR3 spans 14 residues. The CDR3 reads CASSILGSDQPQHF. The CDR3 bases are TGTGCCAGCAGCATCCTCGGGAGCGATCAGCCCCAGCATTTT.

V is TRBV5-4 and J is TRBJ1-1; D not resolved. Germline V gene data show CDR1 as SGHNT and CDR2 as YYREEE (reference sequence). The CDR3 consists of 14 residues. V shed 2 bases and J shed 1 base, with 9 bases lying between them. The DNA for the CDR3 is TGTGCCAGCAGCTTCCGGGCCCAGAACACTGAAGCTTTCTTT. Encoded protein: CASSFRAQNTEAFF.

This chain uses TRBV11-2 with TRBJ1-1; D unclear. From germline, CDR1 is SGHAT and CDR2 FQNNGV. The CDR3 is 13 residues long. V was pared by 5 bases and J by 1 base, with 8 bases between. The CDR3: CASSTTGNTEAFF. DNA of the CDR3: TGTGCCAGCAGCACTACGGGGAACACTGAAGCTTTCTTT.

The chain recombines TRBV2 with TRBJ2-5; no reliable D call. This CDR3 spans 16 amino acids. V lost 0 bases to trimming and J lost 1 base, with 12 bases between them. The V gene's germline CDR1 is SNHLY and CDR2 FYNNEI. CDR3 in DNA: TGTGCCAGCAGTGAAGCGCGTGCGTTTCCCCAAGAGACCCAGTACTTC. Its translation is CASSEARAFPQETQYF.

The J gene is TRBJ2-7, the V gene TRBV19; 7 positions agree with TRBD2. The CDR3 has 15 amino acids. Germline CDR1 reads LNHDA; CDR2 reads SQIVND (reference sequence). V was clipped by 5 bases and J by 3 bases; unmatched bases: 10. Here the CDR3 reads CASSQLASGLYEQYF. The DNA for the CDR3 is TGTGCCAGTAGTCAACTAGCGTCTGGCCTCTACGAGCAGTACTTC.

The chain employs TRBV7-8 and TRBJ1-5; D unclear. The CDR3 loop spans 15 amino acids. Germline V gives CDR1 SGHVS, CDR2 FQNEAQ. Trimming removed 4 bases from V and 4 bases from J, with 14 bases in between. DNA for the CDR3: TGTGCCAGCAGCTCCGCCCGAATGCCGAATCAGCCCCAGCATTTT. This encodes CASSSARMPNQPQHF.

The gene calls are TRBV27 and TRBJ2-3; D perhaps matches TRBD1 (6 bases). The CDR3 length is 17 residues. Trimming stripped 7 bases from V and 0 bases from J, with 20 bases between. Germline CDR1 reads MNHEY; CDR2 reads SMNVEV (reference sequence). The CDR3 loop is CASTVMRGSPSTDTQYF. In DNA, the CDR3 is TGTGCCAGCACCGTAATGAGGGGGTCGCCTAGCACAGATACGCAGTATTTT.

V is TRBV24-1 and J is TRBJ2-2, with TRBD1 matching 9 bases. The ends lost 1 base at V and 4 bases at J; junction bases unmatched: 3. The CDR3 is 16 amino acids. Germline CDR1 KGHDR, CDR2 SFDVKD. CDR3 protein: CATSDFRDRATGELFF. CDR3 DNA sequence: TGTGCCACCAGTGATTTTAGGGACAGGGCCACCGGGGAGCTGTTTTTT.

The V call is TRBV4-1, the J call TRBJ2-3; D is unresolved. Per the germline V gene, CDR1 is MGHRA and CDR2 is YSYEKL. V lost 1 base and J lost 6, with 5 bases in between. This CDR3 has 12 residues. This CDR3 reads CASSQVLDTQYF. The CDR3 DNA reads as TGCGCCAGCAGCCAAGTGTTGGATACGCAGTATTTT.

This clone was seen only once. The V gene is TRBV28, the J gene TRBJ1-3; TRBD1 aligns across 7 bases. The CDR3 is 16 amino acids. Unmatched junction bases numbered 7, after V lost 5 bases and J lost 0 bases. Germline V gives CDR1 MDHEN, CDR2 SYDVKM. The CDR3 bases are TGTGCCAGCAGTCGTCCAGGGGACAGCTCTGGAAACACCATATATTTT. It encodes CASSRPGDSSGNTIYF.

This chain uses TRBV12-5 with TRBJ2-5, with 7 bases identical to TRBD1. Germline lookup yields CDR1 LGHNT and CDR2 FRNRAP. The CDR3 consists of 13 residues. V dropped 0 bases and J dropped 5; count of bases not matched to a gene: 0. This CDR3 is CASGLVQGETQYF. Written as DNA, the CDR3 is TGTGCTAGTGGTTTGGTACAGGGGGAGACCCAGTACTTC.

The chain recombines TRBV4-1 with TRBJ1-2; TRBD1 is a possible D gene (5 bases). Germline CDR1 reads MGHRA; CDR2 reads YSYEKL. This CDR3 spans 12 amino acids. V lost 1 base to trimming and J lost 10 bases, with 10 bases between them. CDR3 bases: TGCGCCAGCAGCCAAGGAGGGGCCGTCTACACCTTC. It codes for CASSQGGAVYTF.

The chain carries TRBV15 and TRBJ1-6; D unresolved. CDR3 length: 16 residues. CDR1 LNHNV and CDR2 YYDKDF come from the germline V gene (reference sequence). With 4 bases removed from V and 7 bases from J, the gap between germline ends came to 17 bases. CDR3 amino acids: CATSTDRKGTNSPLHF. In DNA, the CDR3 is TGTGCCACCAGCACCGACCGGAAAGGTACAAATTCACCCCTCCACTTT. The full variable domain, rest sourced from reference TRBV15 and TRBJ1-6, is DAMVIQNPRYQVTQFGKPVTLSCSQTLNHNVMYWYQQKSSQAPKLLFHYYDKDFNNEADTPDNFQSRRPNTSFCFLDIRSPGLGDTAMYLCATSTDRKGTNSPLHFGNGTRLTVT.

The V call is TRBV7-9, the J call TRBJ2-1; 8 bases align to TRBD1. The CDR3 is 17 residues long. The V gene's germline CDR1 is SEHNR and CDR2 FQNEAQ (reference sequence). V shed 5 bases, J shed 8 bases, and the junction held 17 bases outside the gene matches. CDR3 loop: CASSLNPLQGASYEQFF. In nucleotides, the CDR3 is TGTGCCAGCAGCCTCAACCCCCTGCAGGGGGCAAGCTATGAGCAGTTCTTC.

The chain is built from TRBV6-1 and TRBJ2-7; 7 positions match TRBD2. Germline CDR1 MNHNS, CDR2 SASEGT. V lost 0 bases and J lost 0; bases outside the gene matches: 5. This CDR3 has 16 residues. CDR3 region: CASSEAGGVGSYEQYF. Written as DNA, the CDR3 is TGTGCCAGCAGTGAAGCGGGAGGGGTAGGCTCCTACGAGCAGTACTTC.

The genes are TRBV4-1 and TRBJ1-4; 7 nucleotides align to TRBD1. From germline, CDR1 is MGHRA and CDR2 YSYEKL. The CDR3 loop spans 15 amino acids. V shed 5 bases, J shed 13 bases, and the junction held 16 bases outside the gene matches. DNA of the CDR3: TGCGCCAGCAGCACCCCGACAGGGACCACGCGGGGACTGTTTTTT. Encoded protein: CASSTPTGTTRGLFF.